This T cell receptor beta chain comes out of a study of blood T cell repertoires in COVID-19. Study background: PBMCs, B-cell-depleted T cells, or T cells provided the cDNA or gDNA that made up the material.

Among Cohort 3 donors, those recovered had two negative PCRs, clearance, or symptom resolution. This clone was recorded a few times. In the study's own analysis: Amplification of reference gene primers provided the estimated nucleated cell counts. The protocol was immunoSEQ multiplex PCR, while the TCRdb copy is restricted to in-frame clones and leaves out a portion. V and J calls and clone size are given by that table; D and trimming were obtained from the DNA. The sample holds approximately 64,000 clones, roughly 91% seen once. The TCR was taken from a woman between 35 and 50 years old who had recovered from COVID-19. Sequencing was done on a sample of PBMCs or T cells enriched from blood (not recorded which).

CDR3 sequence (DNA): TGTGCCAGCAGTGAAGTAAGACAGCCAAACTATGGCTACACCTTC. As protein: CASSEVRQPNYGYTF. The rearrangement joins TRBV2 to TRBJ1-2, with D possibly matching TRBD1 (5 bases). The CDR3 sequence is 15 residues long. Germline V gene lookup returns CDR1 SNHLY and CDR2 FYNNEI. Trimming pared 1 base from V and 2 bases from J, leaving 11 bases between.